This note documents a single T cell receptor (beta chain) sequence. As yet, its antigen is unknown. V was clipped by 2 bases and J by 8 bases, with 12 bases between them. This CDR3 has 12 residues. Looked up from germline, CDR1 is GTSNPN and CDR2 is SVGIG (reference sequence). The source material, RNA transcripts, was used to amplify TCR beta CDR3 regions. The study used the HTBI primer set for a first-round RT-PCR of the TCR CDR3. TCRdb re-derived calls from the multiplex PCR reads in MiXCR, one entry per CDR3 protein. Counted here are approximately 600,000 distinct CDR3 sequences, under 20% occurring once; the ten biggest clones make up 3% to 4.5%. The record originates from a study of T cells in Graves' hyperthyroidism and ophthalmopathy. The study, taken as a whole, reports: Most clonotypes expanded in the thyroid (above 0.001) were also present in blood.

Graves' hyperthyroidism qualified as stable when ophthalmopathy did not progress within 18 months. Diagnostic assessment was based on clinical symptoms, serum thyroxine and TRAb, thyroid ultrasound and orbital computed tomography. The source of the PBMCs was roughly 10 ml of fresh peripheral blood. The rearrangement joins TRBV30 to TRBJ1-2; D gene uncertain. The receptor comes from a woman aged 25 to 45 with Graves' hyperthyroidism. Sequenced sample: blood. CDR3 sequence (DNA): TGTGCCTGGAGTAGCGGTAATCCCGGCTACACCTTC. It yields the protein CAWSSGNPGYTF.